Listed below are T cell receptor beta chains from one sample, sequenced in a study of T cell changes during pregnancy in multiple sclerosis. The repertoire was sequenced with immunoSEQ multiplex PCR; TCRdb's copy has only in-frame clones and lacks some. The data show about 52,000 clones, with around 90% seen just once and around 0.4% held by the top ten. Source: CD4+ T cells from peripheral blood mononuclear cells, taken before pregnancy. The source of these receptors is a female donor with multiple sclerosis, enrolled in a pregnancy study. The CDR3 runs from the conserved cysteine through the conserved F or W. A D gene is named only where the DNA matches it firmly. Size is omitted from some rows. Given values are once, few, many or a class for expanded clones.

TGCAGTGCTAGAGGGACAGAAAAACTGTTTTTT,CSARGTEKLFF,.,TRBV20-1,TRBJ1-4,.
TGTGCCAGTAGTATAGCCCCCGGGTCCACAGATACGCAGTATTTT,CASSIAPGSTDTQYF,.,TRBV19,TRBJ2-3,.
TGTGCCAGCAGCTTAGTACCGGGGGACCATCAGCCCCAGCATTTT,CASSLVPGDHQPQHF,.,TRBV7-9,TRBJ1-5,.
TGTGCCAGCAGCCAAACAAGAAACATTCAGTACTTC,CASSQTRNIQYF,.,TRBV14,TRBJ2-4,.
TGTGCCTGGGCGAGCATTAACACAGATACGCAGTATTTT,CAWASINTDTQYF,.,TRBV30,TRBJ2-3,.
TGTGCCAGCAGCCCCGACCGACTTAGCTCCTACGAGCAGTACTTC,CASSPDRLSSYEQYF,.,TRBV28,TRBJ2-7,.
TGTGCCAGCAGCTTAGCCGGGACTAGCGGGAGGCCAAAGTACACCGGGGAGCTGTTTTTT,CASSLAGTSGRPKYTGELFF,.,TRBV7-6,TRBJ2-2,TRBD2
TGTGCCAGCAGTTCCTGGACTTACGGCTATGAGCAGTTCTTC,CASSSWTYGYEQFF,.,TRBV27,TRBJ2-1,.
TGCGCCAGCAGCATAACGACAGGGTTCGAGCAGTACTTC,CASSITTGFEQYF,.,TRBV5-1,TRBJ2-7,TRBD1
TGCGCCAGCAGCCGGGACAGGGTGGAAACCGGGGAGCTGTTTTTT,CASSRDRVETGELFF,.,TRBV5-1,TRBJ2-2,TRBD1
TGTGCCAGCAGCCGCACTAGCGGTTACACCGGGGAGCTGTTTTTT,CASSRTSGYTGELFF,.,TRBV14,TRBJ2-2,TRBD2
TGTGCCAGCAGCTTAGGAGAGGGAGGGTGGGAGACCCAGTACTTC,CASSLGEGGWETQYF,.,TRBV11-2,TRBJ2-5,TRBD2
TGTGCCAGCAGCTTAGAGCCAGGTCCACCCTCTGGAAACACCATATATTTT,CASSLEPGPPSGNTIYF,.,TRBV7-6,TRBJ1-3,.
TGTGCCAGCAGCGTAGGAGTTCGGGGAAGAAACCCCTACAATGAGCAGTTCTTC,CASSVGVRGRNPYNEQFF,.,TRBV9,TRBJ2-1,.
TGTGCCAGAAGCTACGGGAGGTCGCGCAATCAGCCCCAGCATTTT,CARSYGRSRNQPQHF,.,TRBV5-3,TRBJ1-5,.
TGTGCCAGCAGCCCTCGACAGGGCAGACGCACAGATACGCAGTATTTT,CASSPRQGRRTDTQYF,.,TRBV7-9,TRBJ2-3,TRBD1
TGCGCCAGCAGCCCTAAACCGGGACAGGGAAACACCGGGGAGCTGTTTTTT,CASSPKPGQGNTGELFF,.,TRBV4-1,TRBJ2-2,TRBD1
TGTGCCAGCAGCCCCCGTGGACTAGCGGGAGGGGCCACCGGGGAGCTGTTTTTT,CASSPRGLAGGATGELFF,.,TRBV7-2,TRBJ2-2,TRBD2
TGTGCCAGTAGTAGGGTCGACAGGTGGGACGAGCAGTACTTC,CASSRVDRWDEQYF,.,TRBV19,TRBJ2-7,.
TGTGCCAGCAGTTACTCCTTCGCAGATACGCAGTATTTT,CASSYSFADTQYF,.,TRBV6-6,TRBJ2-3,.
TGTGCCAGCAGCTCGGGACAGGGGGTTCCTTACGAGCAGTACTTC,CASSSGQGVPYEQYF,.,TRBV7-8,TRBJ2-7,TRBD1
TGTGCCAGCAGTTTGGTAGTTCGCACAGGGGGGCTTTCGGCCTACAATGAGCAGTTCTTC,CASSLVVRTGGLSAYNEQFF,.,TRBV27,TRBJ2-1,TRBD1
TGTGCCAGCGGACTAGCGGGAGGGGGCACAGATACGCAGTATTTT,CASGLAGGGTDTQYF,.,TRBV28,TRBJ2-3,TRBD2
TGTGCCACCAGCAGAGATCTAAAAGAGACCCAGTACTTC,CATSRDLKETQYF,.,TRBV15,TRBJ2-5,.
TGCAGCGTCCGCGGGGGCTACTACGAGCAGTACTTC,CSVRGGYYEQYF,.,TRBV29-1,TRBJ2-7,.
TGTGCCAGCTCACCGGGCAGGGATCAGCCCCAGCATTTT,CASSPGRDQPQHF,.,TRBV18,TRBJ1-5,.
TGTGCCAGCAGCCAAGATCCGGCTTCCCAGCGGGCATTATACAATGAGCAGTTCTTC,CASSQDPASQRALYNEQFF,.,TRBV4-2,TRBJ2-1,.
TGCGCCAGCAGCTTAGCGGGCCATCTCGACGAGCAGTACTTC,CASSLAGHLDEQYF,.,TRBV5-1,TRBJ2-7,.
TGTGCCAGCAGCGTTGGGGGCTTCGGCAATCAGCCCCAGCATTTT,CASSVGGFGNQPQHF,.,TRBV9,TRBJ1-5,.
TGTGCCAGCAGCTTGAATGTGCCAGGGGCCAATGAAAAACTGTTTTTT,CASSLNVPGANEKLFF,.,TRBV5-6,TRBJ1-4,.
TGTGCCAGCAGCTTAGTACTAGCGGGTAGCACAGATACGCAGTATTTT,CASSLVLAGSTDTQYF,.,TRBV13,TRBJ2-3,TRBD2
TGTGCCAGTAGTACTTACGGTTGGAACACTGAAGCTTTCTTT,CASSTYGWNTEAFF,few,TRBV19,TRBJ1-1,.
TGTGCCAGCAGCTCGGGGGGACTTCTTGGAAACACCATATATTTT,CASSSGGLLGNTIYF,few,TRBV7-2,TRBJ1-3,.
TGTGCCAGCTTCCCACACAGGGGTAATGAAAAACTGTTTTTT,CASFPHRGNEKLFF,.,TRBV28,TRBJ1-4,TRBD1
TGTGCCAGCAGCCAAGATCCGGCTAGCGGGGTAGTAGTTACGCAGTATTTT,CASSQDPASGVVVTQYF,.,TRBV4-2,TRBJ2-3,TRBD2
TGTGCCAGCAGTTCCCGGGACAGTAATCAGCCCCAGCATTTT,CASSSRDSNQPQHF,.,TRBV6-1,TRBJ1-5,TRBD1